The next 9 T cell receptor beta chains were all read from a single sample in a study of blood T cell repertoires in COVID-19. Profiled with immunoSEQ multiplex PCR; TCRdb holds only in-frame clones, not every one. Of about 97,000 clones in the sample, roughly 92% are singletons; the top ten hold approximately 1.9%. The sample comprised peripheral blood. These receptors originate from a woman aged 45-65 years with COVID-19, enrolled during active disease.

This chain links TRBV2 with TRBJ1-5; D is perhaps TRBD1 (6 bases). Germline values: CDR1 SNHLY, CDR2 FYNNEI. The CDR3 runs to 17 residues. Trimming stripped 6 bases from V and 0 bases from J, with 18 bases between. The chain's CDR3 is CASSELGTPISNQPQHF. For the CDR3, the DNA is TGTGCCAGCAGCGAGCTAGGGACACCGATTAGCAATCAGCCCCAGCATTTT.

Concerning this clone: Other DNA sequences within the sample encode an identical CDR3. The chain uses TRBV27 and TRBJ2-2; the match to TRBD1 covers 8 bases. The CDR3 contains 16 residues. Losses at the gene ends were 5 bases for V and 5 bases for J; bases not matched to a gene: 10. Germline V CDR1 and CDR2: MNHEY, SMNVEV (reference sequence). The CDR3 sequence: CASSPSGQGRTGELFF. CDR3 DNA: TGTGCCAGCAGTCCATCCGGACAGGGTCGAACCGGGGAGCTGTTTTTT.

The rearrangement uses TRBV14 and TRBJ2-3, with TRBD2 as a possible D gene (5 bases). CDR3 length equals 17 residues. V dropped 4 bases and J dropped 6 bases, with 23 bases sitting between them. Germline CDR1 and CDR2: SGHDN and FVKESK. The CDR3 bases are TGTGCCAGCAGCCCGCGCCAATTTTCGGGGATTTCGGATACGCAGTATTTT. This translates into CASSPRQFSGISDTQYF.

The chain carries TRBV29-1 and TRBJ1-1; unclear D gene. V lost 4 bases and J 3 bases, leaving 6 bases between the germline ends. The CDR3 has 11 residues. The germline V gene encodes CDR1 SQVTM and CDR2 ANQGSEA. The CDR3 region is CSVVRDTEAFF. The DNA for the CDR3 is TGCAGCGTTGTTCGCGACACTGAAGCTTTCTTT.

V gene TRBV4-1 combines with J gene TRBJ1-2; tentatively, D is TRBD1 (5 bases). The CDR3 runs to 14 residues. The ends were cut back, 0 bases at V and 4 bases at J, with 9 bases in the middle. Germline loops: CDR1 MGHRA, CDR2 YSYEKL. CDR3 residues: CASSQEGRVYGYTF. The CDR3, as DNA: TGCGCCAGCAGCCAAGAAGGCAGGGTCTATGGCTACACCTTC.

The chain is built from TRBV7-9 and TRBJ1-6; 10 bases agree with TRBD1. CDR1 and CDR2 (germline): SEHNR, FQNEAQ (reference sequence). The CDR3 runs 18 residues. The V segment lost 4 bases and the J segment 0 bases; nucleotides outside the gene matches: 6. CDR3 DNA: TGTGCCAGCAGCTACCGGGACAGGGGAAGCTCCTATAATTCACCCCTCCACTTT. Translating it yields CASSYRDRGSSYNSPLHF.

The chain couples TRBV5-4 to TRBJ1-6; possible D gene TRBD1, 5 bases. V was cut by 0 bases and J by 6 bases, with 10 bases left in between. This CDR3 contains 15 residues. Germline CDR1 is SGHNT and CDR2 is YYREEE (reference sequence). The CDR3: CASSLVGVGNSPLHF. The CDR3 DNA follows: TGTGCCAGCAGCTTGGTAGGGGTTGGTAATTCACCCCTCCACTTT.

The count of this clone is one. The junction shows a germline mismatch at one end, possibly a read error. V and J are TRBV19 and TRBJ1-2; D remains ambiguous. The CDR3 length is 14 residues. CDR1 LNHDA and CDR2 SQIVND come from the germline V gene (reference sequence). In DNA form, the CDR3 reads TGTGCCAGTAGTCTAGAGAGCCTTAACTATGGCTACACCTTC. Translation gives CASSLESLNYGYTF. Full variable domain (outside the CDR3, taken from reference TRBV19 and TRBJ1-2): DGGITQSPKYLFRKEGQNVTLSCEQNLNHDAMYWYRQDPGQGLRLIYYSQIVNDFQKGDIAEGYSVSREKKESFPLTVTSAQKNPTAFYLCASSLESLNYGYTFGSGTRLTVV.

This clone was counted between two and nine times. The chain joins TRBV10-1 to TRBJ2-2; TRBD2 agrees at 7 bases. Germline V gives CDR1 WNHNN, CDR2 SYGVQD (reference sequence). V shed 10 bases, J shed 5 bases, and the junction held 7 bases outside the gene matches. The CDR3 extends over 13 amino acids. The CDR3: CATTWGGTGELFF. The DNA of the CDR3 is TGCGCCACAACCTGGGGGGGAACCGGGGAGCTGTTTTTT.